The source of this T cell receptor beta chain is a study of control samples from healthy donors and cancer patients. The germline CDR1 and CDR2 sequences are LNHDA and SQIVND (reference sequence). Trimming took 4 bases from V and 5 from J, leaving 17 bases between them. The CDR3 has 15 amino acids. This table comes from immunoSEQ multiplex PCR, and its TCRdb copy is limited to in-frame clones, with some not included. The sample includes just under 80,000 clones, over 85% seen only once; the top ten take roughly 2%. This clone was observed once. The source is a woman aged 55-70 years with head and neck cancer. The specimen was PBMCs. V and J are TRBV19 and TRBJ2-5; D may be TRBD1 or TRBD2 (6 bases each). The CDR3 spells CASSTSQGRRETQYF. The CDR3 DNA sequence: TGTGCCAGTAGTACTAGCCAGGGGAGGCGGGAGACCCAGTACTTC.